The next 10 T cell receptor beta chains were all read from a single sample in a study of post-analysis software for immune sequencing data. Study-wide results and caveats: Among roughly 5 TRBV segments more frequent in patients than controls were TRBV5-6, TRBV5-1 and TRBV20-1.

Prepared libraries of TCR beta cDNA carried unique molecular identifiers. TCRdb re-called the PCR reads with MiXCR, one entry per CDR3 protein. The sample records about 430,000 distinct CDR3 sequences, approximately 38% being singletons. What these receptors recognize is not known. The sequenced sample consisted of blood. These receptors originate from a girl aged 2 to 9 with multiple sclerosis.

In DNA, the CDR3 is TGCGCCAGCAGCTACGGGACCGATTCACCCCTCCACTTT. Amino acids: CASSYGTDSPLHF. The chain uses TRBV5-1 and TRBJ1-6, with TRBD1 as a possible D gene (5 bases). There are 13 residues in the CDR3. Germline V CDR1 and CDR2: SGHRS, YFSETQ. Trimming took off 3 bases at V and 8 bases at J, with 9 bases between the two ends.

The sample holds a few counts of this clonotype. CDR3 in DNA: TGTGCCATCAGACCGAGAATGAACACTGAAGCTTTCTTT. It codes for CAIRPRMNTEAFF. V is TRBV10-3 and J is TRBJ1-1; D is unresolved. Trimming removed 6 bases from V and 0 bases from J, with 8 bases in between. From germline, CDR1 is ENHRY and CDR2 SYGVKD. The CDR3 covers 13 residues.

The CDR3 sequence is CASSYRSHGLAGGQYNEQFF. CDR3 nucleotide sequence: TGTGCCAGCAGCTATAGGTCCCATGGGTTAGCGGGAGGTCAGTACAATGAGCAGTTCTTC. This chain joins TRBV6-5 and TRBJ2-1, with 10 bases aligning to TRBD2. Germline lookup yields CDR1 MNHEY and CDR2 SVGAGI. CDR3 length: 20 amino acids. Losses at the gene ends were 6 bases for V and 4 bases for J; bases not matched to a gene: 21.

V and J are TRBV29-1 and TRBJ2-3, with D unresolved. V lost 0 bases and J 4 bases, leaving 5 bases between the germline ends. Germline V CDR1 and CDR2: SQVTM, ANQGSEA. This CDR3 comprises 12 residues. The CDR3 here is CSVEDFPDTQYF. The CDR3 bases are TGCAGCGTTGAAGATTTTCCAGATACGCAGTATTTT.

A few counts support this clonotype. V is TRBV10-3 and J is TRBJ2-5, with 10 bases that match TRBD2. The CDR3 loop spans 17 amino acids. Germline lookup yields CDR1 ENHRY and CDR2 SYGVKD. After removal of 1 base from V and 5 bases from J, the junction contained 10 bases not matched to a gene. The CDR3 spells CAISEWGPLAGVETQYF. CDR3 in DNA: TGTGCCATCAGTGAGTGGGGCCCGCTAGCGGGAGTTGAGACCCAGTACTTC.

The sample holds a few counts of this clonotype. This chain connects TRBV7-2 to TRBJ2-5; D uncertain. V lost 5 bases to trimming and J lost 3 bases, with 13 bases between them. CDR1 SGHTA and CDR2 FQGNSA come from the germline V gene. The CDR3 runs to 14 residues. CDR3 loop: CASSPRNSEETQYF. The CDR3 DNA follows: TGTGCCAGCAGCCCCAGAAACAGCGAAGAGACCCAGTACTTC.

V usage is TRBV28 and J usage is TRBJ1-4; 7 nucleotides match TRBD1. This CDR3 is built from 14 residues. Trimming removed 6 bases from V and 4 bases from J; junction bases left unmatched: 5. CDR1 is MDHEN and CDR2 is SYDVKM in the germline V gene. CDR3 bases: TGTGCCAGCAGGCTACAGGGGAGTAATGAAAAACTGTTTTTT. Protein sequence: CASRLQGSNEKLFF.

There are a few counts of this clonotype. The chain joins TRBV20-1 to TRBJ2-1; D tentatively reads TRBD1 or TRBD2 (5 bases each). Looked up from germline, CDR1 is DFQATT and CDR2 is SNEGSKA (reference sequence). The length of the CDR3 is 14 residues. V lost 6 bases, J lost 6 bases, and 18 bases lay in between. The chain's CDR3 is CSAFDGPGRNEQFF. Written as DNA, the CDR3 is TGCAGTGCCTTCGACGGTCCGGGGCGCAATGAGCAGTTCTTC.

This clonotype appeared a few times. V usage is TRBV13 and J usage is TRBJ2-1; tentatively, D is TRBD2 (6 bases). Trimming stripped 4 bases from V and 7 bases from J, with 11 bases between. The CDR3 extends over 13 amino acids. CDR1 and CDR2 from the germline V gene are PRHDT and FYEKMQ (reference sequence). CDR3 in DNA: TGTGCCAGCAGCTCAGGACTATCAAATGAGCAGTTCTTC. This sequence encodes CASSSGLSNEQFF.

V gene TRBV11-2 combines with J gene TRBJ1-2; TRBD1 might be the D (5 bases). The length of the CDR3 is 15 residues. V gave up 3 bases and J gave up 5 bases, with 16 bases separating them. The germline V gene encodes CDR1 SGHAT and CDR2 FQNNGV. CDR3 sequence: CASSLLGEGYYGYTF. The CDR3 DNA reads TGTGCCAGCAGCTTGCTAGGGGAGGGTTATTATGGCTACACCTTC.